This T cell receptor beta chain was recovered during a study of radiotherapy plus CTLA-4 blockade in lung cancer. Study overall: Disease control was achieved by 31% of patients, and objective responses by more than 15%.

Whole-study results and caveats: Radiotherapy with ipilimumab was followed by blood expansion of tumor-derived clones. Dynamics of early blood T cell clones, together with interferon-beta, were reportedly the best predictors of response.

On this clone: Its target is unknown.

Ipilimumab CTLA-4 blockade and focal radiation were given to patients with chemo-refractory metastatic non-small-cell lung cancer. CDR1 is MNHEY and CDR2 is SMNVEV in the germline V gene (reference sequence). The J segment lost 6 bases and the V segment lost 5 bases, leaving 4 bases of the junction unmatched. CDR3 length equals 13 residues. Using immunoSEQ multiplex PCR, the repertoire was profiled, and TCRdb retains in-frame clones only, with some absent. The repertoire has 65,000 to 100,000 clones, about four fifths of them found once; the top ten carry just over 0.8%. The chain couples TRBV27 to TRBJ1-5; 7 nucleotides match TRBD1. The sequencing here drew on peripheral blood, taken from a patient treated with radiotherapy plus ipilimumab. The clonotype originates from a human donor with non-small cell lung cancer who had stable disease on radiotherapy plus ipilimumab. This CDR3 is CASSTNRGQPQHF. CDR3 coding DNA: TGTGCCAGCAGTACCAACAGGGGTCAGCCCCAGCATTTT.